The clone carrying this T cell receptor beta chain was counted only a few times. What it binds is not known. The sample is drawn from a study of T cell repertoires in cytomegalovirus infection. For the study at large: Both CMV infection and a matching HLA type were indicated by public TCR beta signatures. Whole-study results and caveats: CMV-specific HLA-C-restricted TCR beta clonotypes dominated the ex vivo response. Frequencies of public TCR beta families were cumulated, and this identified carriers of CMV plus the relevant HLA.

The V end lost 5 bases, the J end lost 2 bases, and 16 bases lay between the germline ends. The V gene's germline CDR1 is MNHNS and CDR2 SASEGT. The CDR3 covers 15 residues. MiXCR, applied by TCRdb to the reads, yields one record per CDR3 protein. The data hold around 490,000 distinct CDR3 sequences, with about 26% observed a single time. This receptor was taken from a human donor in good health (CMV status not recorded). Some clones in this sample may be carry-over from other donors' samples. The chain uses TRBV6-1 and TRBJ2-7; weak D call: TRBD1 (6 bases). The sequencing sample was made of PBMCs. As DNA, the CDR3 is TGTGCCAGCAGTTATGAGGGAAGGGGGACCTACGAGCAGTACGTC. This sequence encodes CASSYEGRGTYEQYV.